The clone carrying this T cell receptor (beta chain) has just a few counts. The antigen is unknown. The data derive from a study of lymphopenia after photon versus proton radiotherapy. Whole-study results and caveats: Authors raise, but do not show, better survival with proton therapy. Post-nadir diversity loss with photons came from oligoclonal expansion, particularly CD8+ Temra cells. Proton therapy kept repertoires fairly stable, unlike photons, which gained effector/memory cells. Larger post-nadir TCR diversity loss correlated inversely with survival in deceased patients.

There are 13 residues in the CDR3. With 5 bases removed from V and 9 bases from J, the gap between germline ends came to 17 bases. From germline, CDR1 is KGHSH and CDR2 LQKENI. The repertoire was sequenced with immunoSEQ multiplex PCR; TCRdb's copy has only in-frame clones and lacks some. The sample lists about 2,900 clones, about 94% occurring once. V gene TRBV18 combines with J gene TRBJ2-7, with D perhaps being TRBD1 or TRBD2 (5 bases each). Material: peripheral blood, obtained from a patient treated with photon-based radiotherapy. The source of this sequence is a woman in her 70s with pancreatic cancer. This CDR3 reads CASSTGVGNVQYF. The CDR3 region has the DNA TGTGCCAGCTCAACAGGTGTCGGGAATGTGCAGTACTTC.